A selection of T cell receptor beta chains follows, all from one sample in a study of blood T cell repertoires in COVID-19. Data came from immunoSEQ multiplex PCR; TCRdb stores just in-frame clones and leaves some out. The table includes about 280,000 clones, about 90% detected once. The sample consisted of PBMCs or T cells enriched from blood (not recorded which). The receptors were gathered from a woman aged 55 to 70 who had recovered from COVID-19. Each CDR3 is given with its conserved first and last residue. D genes are given only for firm matches. Where a row states a size, it is once, few, many or the class of an expanded clone; other rows omit it.

V gene: TRBV2
D gene: .
J gene: TRBJ1-6
clone size: .
CDR3 DNA: TGTGCCACGAACGGCGGACAGTATAATTCACCCCTCCACTTT
CDR3 protein: CATNGGQYNSPLHF

V gene: TRBV3-1/TRBV3-2
D gene: TRBD2
J gene: TRBJ2-2
clone size: .
CDR3 DNA: TGTGCCAGCAGCCCCACCGGGACTAGCGGAGCCAGGAACACCGGGGAGCTGTTTTTT
CDR3 protein: CASSPTGTSGARNTGELFF

V gene: TRBV7-9
D gene: TRBD1
J gene: TRBJ2-7
clone size: .
CDR3 DNA: TGTGCCAGCAGCCCGTTGGGACAGGACCGACTATACGAGCAGTACTTC
CDR3 protein: CASSPLGQDRLYEQYF

V gene: TRBV10-2
D gene: TRBD1
J gene: TRBJ2-2
clone size: .
CDR3 DNA: TGCGCCAGCAGAGTGAGTTGGCCAGGACAGGGTGAGGCCGGGGAGCTGTTTTTT
CDR3 protein: CASRVSWPGQGEAGELFF

V gene: TRBV19
D gene: .
J gene: TRBJ1-6
clone size: .
CDR3 DNA: TGTGCCAGTAGCCCTTCGGGGGAATATAATTCACCCCTCCACTTT
CDR3 protein: CASSPSGEYNSPLHF

V gene: TRBV11-2
D gene: .
J gene: TRBJ1-5
clone size: .
CDR3 DNA: TGTGCCAGCAGCCACGAGGTGGTTCAGCCCCAGCATTTT
CDR3 protein: CASSHEVVQPQHF

V gene: TRBV2
D gene: .
J gene: TRBJ2-7
clone size: .
CDR3 DNA: TGTGCCAGCAGTGAAACAGGAGGGTCCTACGAGCAGTACTTC
CDR3 protein: CASSETGGSYEQYF

V gene: TRBV28
D gene: .
J gene: TRBJ2-1
clone size: .
CDR3 DNA: TGTGCCTCTAGGGGGAGCTCCTACAATGAGCAGTTCTTC
CDR3 protein: CASRGSSYNEQFF

V gene: TRBV5-4
D gene: TRBD2
J gene: TRBJ2-7
clone size: .
CDR3 DNA: TGTGCCAGCAGCTTGGAGACAGCGGGAGTAATTGGTGCGGACGAGCAGTACTTC
CDR3 protein: CASSLETAGVIGADEQYF

V gene: TRBV11-2
D gene: TRBD2
J gene: TRBJ2-7
clone size: .
CDR3 DNA: TGTGCCAGCAGCGCCAGGATGGCGGGAGGGCCTTTCTACGAGCAGTACTTC
CDR3 protein: CASSARMAGGPFYEQYF

V gene: TRBV28
D gene: .
J gene: TRBJ2-6
clone size: .
CDR3 DNA: TGTGCCAGCAGTTTATACCGACAGGCTGGGGCCAACGTCCTGACTTTC
CDR3 protein: CASSLYRQAGANVLTF

V gene: TRBV28
D gene: TRBD1
J gene: TRBJ1-5
clone size: .
CDR3 DNA: TGTGCCAGCACTGACAGGGGTGTAGGGCAGCCCCAGCATTTT
CDR3 protein: CASTDRGVGQPQHF

V gene: TRBV5-4
D gene: .
J gene: TRBJ1-2
clone size: .
CDR3 DNA: TGTGCCAGCAGCCTCAGCCACGGTACCCGGGAAGGGAACTATGGCTACACCTTC
CDR3 protein: CASSLSHGTREGNYGYTF

V gene: TRBV6-5
D gene: .
J gene: TRBJ2-1
clone size: .
CDR3 DNA: TGTGCCAGCAGTTCCCCAGCGGTACCCGCCAAGCAGTTCTTC
CDR3 protein: CASSSPAVPAKQFF

V gene: TRBV5-1
D gene: TRBD1
J gene: TRBJ1-5
clone size: few
CDR3 DNA: TGCGCCAGCAGCGAGGGGACAGGGACGGCAGAGCAGCCCCAGCATTTT
CDR3 protein: CASSEGTGTAEQPQHF

V gene: TRBV5-1
D gene: TRBD1
J gene: TRBJ1-1
clone size: .
CDR3 DNA: TGCGCCAGCAGCTTGGTGCCTAGACAGGGCGGCACTGAAGCTTTCTTT
CDR3 protein: CASSLVPRQGGTEAFF

V gene: TRBV28
D gene: .
J gene: TRBJ2-1
clone size: .
CDR3 DNA: TGTGCCAGCAGTTTTTCGGCTGGTCTGGCGGACAATGAGCAGTTCTTC
CDR3 protein: CASSFSAGLADNEQFF

V gene: TRBV7-3
D gene: .
J gene: TRBJ1-1
clone size: .
CDR3 DNA: TGTGCCAGCAGCTTAACGAGGGGGACTGAAGCTTTCTTT
CDR3 protein: CASSLTRGTEAFF

V gene: TRBV7-9
D gene: TRBD2
J gene: TRBJ2-1
clone size: .
CDR3 DNA: TGTGCCAGCAGCTTAGCCACACTAGCGGAGTCCTACAATGAGCAGTTCTTC
CDR3 protein: CASSLATLAESYNEQFF

V gene: TRBV19
D gene: TRBD1
J gene: TRBJ1-4
clone size: .
CDR3 DNA: TGTGCCAGTAGGGCCGGGACAGGGACCTTTGCAACTAATGAAAAACTGTTTTTT
CDR3 protein: CASRAGTGTFATNEKLFF

V gene: TRBV5-1
D gene: .
J gene: TRBJ1-3
clone size: .
CDR3 DNA: TGCGCCAGCAGCTTGGGAACAGCCCCTACCCACCTCGGAAACACCATATATTTT
CDR3 protein: CASSLGTAPTHLGNTIYF

V gene: TRBV18
D gene: TRBD1
J gene: TRBJ1-5
clone size: .
CDR3 DNA: TGTGCCAGCTCAGGGACAGGGTACAATCAGCCCCAGCATTTT
CDR3 protein: CASSGTGYNQPQHF

V gene: TRBV6-2/TRBV6-3
D gene: .
J gene: TRBJ2-1
clone size: .
CDR3 DNA: TGTGCCAGCAGTTCGTTGCGGGACCTTCAGAATGAGCAGTTCTTC
CDR3 protein: CASSSLRDLQNEQFF

V gene: TRBV5-1
D gene: .
J gene: TRBJ2-1
clone size: .
CDR3 DNA: TGCGCCAGCAGCTTGGGGTCCACGGGTGAGCAGTTCTTC
CDR3 protein: CASSLGSTGEQFF

V gene: TRBV12-3/TRBV12-4
D gene: .
J gene: TRBJ1-2
clone size: .
CDR3 DNA: TGTGCCAGCAGATCGCCTTTACAGCGGGGCTACACCTTC
CDR3 protein: CASRSPLQRGYTF

V gene: TRBV11-3
D gene: TRBD2
J gene: TRBJ2-3
clone size: .
CDR3 DNA: TGTGCCAGCAGCTTAGGGACTAGCGGTTCCACAGATACGCAGTATTTT
CDR3 protein: CASSLGTSGSTDTQYF

V gene: TRBV21-1
D gene: .
J gene: TRBJ1-5
clone size: .
CDR3 DNA: TGTGCCAGCAGCCCGAGGAGGGGGCAACAGCCCCAGCATTTT
CDR3 protein: CASSPRRGQQPQHF

V gene: TRBV19
D gene: .
J gene: TRBJ2-7
clone size: .
CDR3 DNA: TGTGCCAGTAGCACACCGGGACAATCGAAGTACTTC
CDR3 protein: CASSTPGQSKYF

V gene: TRBV25-1
D gene: .
J gene: TRBJ2-7
clone size: .
CDR3 DNA: TGTGCCAGCAGTGTTGGGGGGGCCCACAACTACGAGCAGTACTTC
CDR3 protein: CASSVGGAHNYEQYF

V gene: TRBV5-4
D gene: TRBD1
J gene: TRBJ1-4
clone size: .
CDR3 DNA: TGTGCCAGCACCTATGGGACAGGGAGTGAAAAACTGTTTTTT
CDR3 protein: CASTYGTGSEKLFF

V gene: TRBV7-9
D gene: .
J gene: TRBJ1-1
clone size: .
CDR3 DNA: TGTGCCAGCCGTGGACTGGTTTCCTTCCCTTTCTTT
CDR3 protein: CASRGLVSFPFF

V gene: TRBV5-1
D gene: .
J gene: TRBJ2-5
clone size: once
CDR3 DNA: TGCGCCAGCAGCCCGGGGGTGAACACTCCGGAGACCCAGTACTTC
CDR3 protein: CASSPGVNTPETQYF

V gene: TRBV28
D gene: .
J gene: TRBJ1-3
clone size: .
CDR3 DNA: TGTGCCAGCCGTGAGGGGGACTCTGGAAACACCATATATTTT
CDR3 protein: CASREGDSGNTIYF

V gene: TRBV24-1
D gene: TRBD2
J gene: TRBJ2-1
clone size: .
CDR3 DNA: TGTGCCACCAGTGTGACTAGCGGGGGACCCTGGAATGAGCAGTTCTTC
CDR3 protein: CATSVTSGGPWNEQFF

V gene: TRBV5-1
D gene: TRBD1
J gene: TRBJ2-5
clone size: .
CDR3 DNA: TGCGCCAGCAGAATAGACAGGGGCGAAGAGACCCAGTACTTC
CDR3 protein: CASRIDRGEETQYF

V gene: TRBV7-9
D gene: .
J gene: TRBJ2-2
clone size: .
CDR3 DNA: TGTGCCAGCAGCCCCCACGCGGACACCGGGGAGCTGTTTTTT
CDR3 protein: CASSPHADTGELFF

V gene: TRBV5-8
D gene: .
J gene: TRBJ2-7
clone size: .
CDR3 DNA: TGTGCCAGCAGCTTGTACGAGGTAACCTCCTACGAGCAGTACTTC
CDR3 protein: CASSLYEVTSYEQYF

V gene: TRBV9
D gene: .
J gene: TRBJ2-3
clone size: .
CDR3 DNA: TGTGCCAGCAGCTCAAACACAGATACGCAGTATTTT
CDR3 protein: CASSSNTDTQYF

V gene: TRBV19
D gene: TRBD2
J gene: TRBJ2-1
clone size: once
CDR3 DNA: TGTGCCAGTACCGATCTAGCGGGGGTAATTTACAATGAGCAGTTCTTC
CDR3 protein: CASTDLAGVIYNEQFF

V gene: TRBV7-2
D gene: .
J gene: TRBJ1-5
clone size: .
CDR3 DNA: TGTGCCAGCAGCAAGGTCGGGGGAGTATGGCCCCAGCATTTT
CDR3 protein: CASSKVGGVWPQHF

V gene: TRBV20-1
D gene: TRBD2
J gene: TRBJ2-2
clone size: .
CDR3 DNA: TGCAGTGCTAGTGAGGAGCGGGAGAACACCGGGGAGCTGTTTTTT
CDR3 protein: CSASEERENTGELFF

V gene: TRBV3-1/TRBV3-2
D gene: TRBD1
J gene: TRBJ1-6
clone size: .
CDR3 DNA: TGTGCCAGCAGCCAGTGGCCGGGACAGAATATTTCACCCCTCCACTTT
CDR3 protein: CASSQWPGQNISPLHF